These T cell receptor beta chains were read from a single sample in a study of metastatic and nonmetastatic thyroid tumors. TCRdb re-analyzed the PCR reads through MiXCR. The sample shows 13,000 to 15,000 clones, approximately 30% of them seen only once. Input material: tumor tissue. These receptors came from a male donor with papillary thyroid cancer or a benign thyroid nodule (not recorded which). Some clones in this sample may be carry-over from other donors' samples. CDR3s include the opening cysteine and the closing phenylalanine or tryptophan. D genes are given only for firm matches. Clone size, where shown, is once, few, many, or a class for clones that have expanded.

j_call,cdr3_length,d_call,clone_size,v_call,cdr3_nt,cdr3_aa
TRBJ2-2,15,TRBD2,medium-sized,TRBV4-2,TGTGCCAGCAGCCAAGCGGGACTAGACACCGGGGAGCTGTTTTTT,CASSQAGLDTGELFF
TRBJ1-5,14,.,.,TRBV28,TGTGCCAGCAGTTTGGGGAATAGCAATCAGCCCCAGCATTTT,CASSLGNSNQPQHF
TRBJ2-7,13,.,many,TRBV7-9,TGTGCCAGCAGCTTATGGGACGCGAGCGAGCAGTACTTC,CASSLWDASEQYF
TRBJ2-2,16,TRBD2,.,TRBV7-3,TGTGCCAGCAGCTTAACGGGCGGGAGGTCGGCCGGGGAGCTGTTTTTT,CASSLTGGRSAGELFF
TRBJ1-4,15,.,few,TRBV28,TGTGCCAGCACAACTCCGGAGGGAACTAATGAAAAACTGTTTTTT,CASTTPEGTNEKLFF
TRBJ2-7,15,.,many,TRBV19,TGTGCCAGTAGTATCTCTGGGACCTCCTCCTACGAGCAGTACTTC,CASSISGTSSYEQYF
TRBJ1-5,13,.,many,TRBV7-6,TGTGCCAGCAGCGGAGAGGAGAATCAGCCCCAGCATTTT,CASSGEENQPQHF
TRBJ1-4,16,TRBD1,many,TRBV5-1,TGCGCCAGCAGCCCCACCCGACAGGGAATAAATGAAAAACTGTTTTTT,CASSPTRQGINEKLFF
TRBJ2-1,15,TRBD1,many,TRBV6-4,TGTGCCAGCAGTGACACAGGGGGCTCCTACAATGAGCAGTTCTTC,CASSDTGGSYNEQFF
TRBJ2-7,15,TRBD2,medium-sized,TRBV18,TGTGCCAGCTCACCAGGCCAGGGAGGGGCCTACGAGCAGTACTTC,CASSPGQGGAYEQYF
TRBJ2-1,12,TRBD2,.,TRBV5-1,TGCGCCAACAGACTGACTAGCATTGAGCTGTTCTTC,CANRLTSIELFF
TRBJ2-1,14,.,few,TRBV19,TGTGCCAGTAGTATTGGTGGGAGCTACAATGAGCAGTTCTTC,CASSIGGSYNEQFF
TRBJ2-3,14,TRBD1,medium-sized,TRBV15,TGTGCCACCAGTCCAGGGGGCCCCACAGATACGCAGTATTTT,CATSPGGPTDTQYF
TRBJ1-3,16,TRBD1,.,TRBV5-1,TGCGCCAGCAGCGAAGGGACAGGGTTACTACGATACACCATATATTTT,CASSEGTGLLRYTIYF
TRBJ1-6,13,TRBD1,many,TRBV20-1,TGCAGTGCTAGGCGGGCCGGGACAGGCCTTCTCCACTTT,CSARRAGTGLLHF
TRBJ2-7,15,.,.,TRBV20-1,TGCAGTGCTGGCGGGACATGCTCCGAAGGTTGGGAGCAGTACTTC,CSAGGTCSEGWEQYF
TRBJ1-2,14,.,.,TRBV5-1,TGCGCCAGCAGCTTACAGGCCACTAACTATGGCTACACCTTC,CASSLQATNYGYTF
TRBJ2-3,15,TRBD1,.,TRBV20-1,TGCAGTGCTAGAGGGGACGGACAGGGCACAGATACACAGTATTTT,CSARGDGQGTDTQYF
TRBJ1-3,16,TRBD1,many,TRBV28,TGTGCCAGCAGTTTCGCCGGGACAGCCTCTGGAAACACCATATATTTT,CASSFAGTASGNTIYF
TRBJ2-3,13,TRBD2,.,TRBV20-1,TGCAGTGCTCCGGGACTAGCAGGAGATACGCAGTATTTT,CSAPGLAGDTQYF
TRBJ2-7,15,.,many,TRBV20-1,TGCAGTGCTGCTGGACTCGCTGGGGCCTCTGACGAGCAGTACTTC,CSAAGLAGASDEQYF
TRBJ2-1,16,TRBD2,few,TRBV6-2/TRBV6-3,TGTGCCAGCAGTTACGAGGTAGCGGGAGTGAGGAATGAGCAGTTCTTC,CASSYEVAGVRNEQFF
TRBJ2-7,14,.,few,TRBV6-2/TRBV6-3,TGTGCCAGCAGCTACGAGGTGGGTGCCTACGAGCAGTACTTC,CASSYEVGAYEQYF
TRBJ1-1,17,.,many,TRBV9,TGTGCCAGCAGCGTAGCCCCGGTTGGGGGCCTGAACACTGAAGCTTTCTTT,CASSVAPVGGLNTEAFF
TRBJ1-3,15,.,many,TRBV4-1,TGCGCCAGCAGCCAAGTTGGAGTAGGTGGAAACACCATATATTTT,CASSQVGVGGNTIYF
TRBJ2-2,16,.,few,TRBV6-4,TGTGCCAGCAGTGACTCAGGTCAGGGTCACACCGGGGAGCTGTTTTTT,CASSDSGQGHTGELFF
TRBJ1-3,15,TRBD1,.,TRBV19,TGTGCCAGTCACCCGGACAGGCTATCAGGAAACACCATATATTTT,CASHPDRLSGNTIYF
TRBJ1-2,14,.,.,TRBV5-1,TGCGCCAGCAGCTTGGCCCGGTTAGAGAATGGCTACACCTTC,CASSLARLENGYTF
TRBJ2-2,20,TRBD2,.,TRBV25-1,TGTGCCAGCAGTGCCCCTACGGGACTAGCCGGCCCCGCGAACACCGGGGAGCTGTTTTTT,CASSAPTGLAGPANTGELFF
TRBJ1-4,15,.,many,TRBV5-1,TGCGCCAGCAGCCCTGAGGCACAGCTTAATGAAAAACTGTTTTTT,CASSPEAQLNEKLFF
TRBJ1-6,12,.,many,TRBV5-8,TGTGCCAGCAGCTTGTCGTATTCACCCCTCCACTTT,CASSLSYSPLHF
TRBJ2-1,16,.,many,TRBV4-2,TGTGCCAGCAGCGCTGGGTCTCGGGGCCTCAACAATGAGCAGTTCTTC,CASSAGSRGLNNEQFF
TRBJ1-5,14,.,few,TRBV28,TGTGCCAGCAGTCCTCGGATGAGAGGACAGCCCAAGCATTTT,CASSPRMRGQPKHF
TRBJ2-3,12,.,many,TRBV27,TGTGCCAGCAGTCCCAATGGGGGGCCGCAGTATTTT,CASSPNGGPQYF
TRBJ2-7,15,TRBD2,many,TRBV3-1,TGTGCCAGCAGCCAAGGGCTAGCGGTCTCCTACGAGCAGTACTTC,CASSQGLAVSYEQYF
TRBJ2-7,14,.,.,TRBV20-1,TGCAGTGCTAGTCGGGGCTCCAGAACCTACGAGCAGTACTTC,CSASRGSRTYEQYF
TRBJ2-7,15,TRBD2,many,TRBV6-4,TGTGCCAGCAGTGAGACTAGCGGGAGCTCCTACGAGCAGTACTTC,CASSETSGSSYEQYF
TRBJ1-5,18,TRBD1,many,TRBV5-5,TGTGCCAGCAGCTTGACCCCCCCGGGACAGGGGATTCATCAGCCCCAGCATTTT,CASSLTPPGQGIHQPQHF
TRBJ2-1,16,TRBD2,once,TRBV5-1,TGCGCCAGCAGCTTGGAAGGCGGGGGGCCCTACAATGAGCAGTTCTTC,CASSLEGGGPYNEQFF
TRBJ1-6,14,TRBD1,many,TRBV11-2,TGTGCCAGCAGCAGGGACAGGGGGCATTCACCCCTCCACTTT,CASSRDRGHSPLHF